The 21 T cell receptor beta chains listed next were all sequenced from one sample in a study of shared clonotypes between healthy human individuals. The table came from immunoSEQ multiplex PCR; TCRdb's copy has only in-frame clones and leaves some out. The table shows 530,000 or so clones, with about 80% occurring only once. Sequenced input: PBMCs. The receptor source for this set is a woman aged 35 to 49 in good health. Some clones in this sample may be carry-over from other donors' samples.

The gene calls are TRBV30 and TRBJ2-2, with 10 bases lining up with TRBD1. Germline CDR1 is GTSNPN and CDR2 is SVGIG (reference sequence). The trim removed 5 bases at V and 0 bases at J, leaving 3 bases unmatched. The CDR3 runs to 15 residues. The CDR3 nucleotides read TGTGCCTGGGGGACAGGGGCCGCGAACACCGGGGAGCTGTTTTTT. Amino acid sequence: CAWGTGAANTGELFF.

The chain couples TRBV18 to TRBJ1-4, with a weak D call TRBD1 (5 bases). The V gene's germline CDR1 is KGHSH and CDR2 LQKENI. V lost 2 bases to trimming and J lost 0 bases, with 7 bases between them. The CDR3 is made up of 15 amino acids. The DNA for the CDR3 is TGTGCCAGCTCACCAAGGACATCAACTAATGAAAAACTGTTTTTT. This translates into CASSPRTSTNEKLFF.

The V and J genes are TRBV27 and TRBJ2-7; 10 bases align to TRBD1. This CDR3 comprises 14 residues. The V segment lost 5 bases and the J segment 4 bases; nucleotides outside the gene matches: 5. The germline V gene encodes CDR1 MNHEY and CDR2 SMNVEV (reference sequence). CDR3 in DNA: TGTGCCAGCAGTCAAGGGGACAGGGGTTACGAGCAGTACTTC. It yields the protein CASSQGDRGYEQYF.

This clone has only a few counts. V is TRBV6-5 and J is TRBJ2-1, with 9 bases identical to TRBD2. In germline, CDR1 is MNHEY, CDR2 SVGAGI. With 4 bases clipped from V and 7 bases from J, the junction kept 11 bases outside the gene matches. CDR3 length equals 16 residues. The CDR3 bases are TGTGCCAGCAGTTCCCTGACTAGCGGACTAAGGAATGAGCAGTTCTTC. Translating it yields CASSSLTSGLRNEQFF.

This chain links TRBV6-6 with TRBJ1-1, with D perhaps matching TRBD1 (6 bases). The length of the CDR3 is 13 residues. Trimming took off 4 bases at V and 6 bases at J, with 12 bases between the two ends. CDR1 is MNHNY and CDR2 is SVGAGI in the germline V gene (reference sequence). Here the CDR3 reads CASSLAGAAEAFF. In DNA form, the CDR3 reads TGTGCCAGCAGTTTGGCAGGGGCGGCTGAAGCTTTCTTT.

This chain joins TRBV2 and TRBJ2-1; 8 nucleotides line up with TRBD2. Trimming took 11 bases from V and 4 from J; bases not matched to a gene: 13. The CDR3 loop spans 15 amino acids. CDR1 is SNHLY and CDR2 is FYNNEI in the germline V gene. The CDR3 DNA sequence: TGTGCCCTGAACCCACTTAGCGGGGAATACAATGAGCAGTTCTTC. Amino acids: CALNPLSGEYNEQFF.

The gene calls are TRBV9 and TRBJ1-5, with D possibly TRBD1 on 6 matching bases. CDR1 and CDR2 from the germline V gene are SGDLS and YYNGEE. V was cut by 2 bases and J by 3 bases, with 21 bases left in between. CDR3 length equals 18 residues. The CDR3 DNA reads TGTGCCAGCAGCGTCTGGGGGCCTAACCCGAGGGACAATCAGCCCCAGCATTTT. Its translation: CASSVWGPNPRDNQPQHF.

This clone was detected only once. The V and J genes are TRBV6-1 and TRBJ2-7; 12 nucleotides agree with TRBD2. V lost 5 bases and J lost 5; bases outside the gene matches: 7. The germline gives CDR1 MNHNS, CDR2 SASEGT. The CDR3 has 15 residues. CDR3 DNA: TGTGCCAGCAGTCCCAGGACTAGCGGGAAGGACGAGCAGTACTTC. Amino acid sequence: CASSPRTSGKDEQYF.

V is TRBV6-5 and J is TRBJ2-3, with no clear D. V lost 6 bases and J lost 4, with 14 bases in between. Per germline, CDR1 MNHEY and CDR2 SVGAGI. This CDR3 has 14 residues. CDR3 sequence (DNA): TGTGCCAGCAGCCGGTTGGTAGTCGCAGATACGCAGTATTTT. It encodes CASSRLVVADTQYF.

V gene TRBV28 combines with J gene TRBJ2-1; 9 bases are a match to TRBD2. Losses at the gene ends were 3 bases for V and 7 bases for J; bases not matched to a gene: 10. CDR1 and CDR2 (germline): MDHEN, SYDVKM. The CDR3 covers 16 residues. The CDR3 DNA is TGTGCCAGCAGTTTCGAGGTAGCGGGAGCTCGAAATGAGCAGTTCTTC. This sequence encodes CASSFEVAGARNEQFF. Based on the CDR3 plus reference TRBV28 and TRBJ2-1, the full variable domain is DVKVTQSSRYLVKRTGEKVFLECVQDMDHENMFWYRQDPGLGLRLIYFSYDVKMKEKGDIPEGYSVSREKKERFSLILESASTNQTSMYLCASSFEVAGARNEQFFGPGTRLTVL.

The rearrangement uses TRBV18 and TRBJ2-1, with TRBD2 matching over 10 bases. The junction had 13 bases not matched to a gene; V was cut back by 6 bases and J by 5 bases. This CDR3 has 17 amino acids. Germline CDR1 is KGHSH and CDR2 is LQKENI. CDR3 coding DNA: TGTGCCAGCTCCCCGGGACAGACCGGGACTAGCGACAATGAGCAGTTCTTC. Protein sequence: CASSPGQTGTSDNEQFF.

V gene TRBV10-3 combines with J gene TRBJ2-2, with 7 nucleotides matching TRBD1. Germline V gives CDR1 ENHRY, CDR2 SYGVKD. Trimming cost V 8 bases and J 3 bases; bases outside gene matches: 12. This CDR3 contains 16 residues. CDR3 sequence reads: CAIRYTQGTDTGELFF. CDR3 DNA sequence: TGTGCCATCCGGTACACACAGGGGACGGACACCGGGGAGCTGTTTTTT.

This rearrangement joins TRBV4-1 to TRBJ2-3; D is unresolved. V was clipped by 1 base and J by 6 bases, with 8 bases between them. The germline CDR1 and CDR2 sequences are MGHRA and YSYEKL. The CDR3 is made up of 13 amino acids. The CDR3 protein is CASSQAGRDTQYF. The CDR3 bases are TGCGCCAGCAGCCAAGCGGGCAGGGATACGCAGTATTTT.

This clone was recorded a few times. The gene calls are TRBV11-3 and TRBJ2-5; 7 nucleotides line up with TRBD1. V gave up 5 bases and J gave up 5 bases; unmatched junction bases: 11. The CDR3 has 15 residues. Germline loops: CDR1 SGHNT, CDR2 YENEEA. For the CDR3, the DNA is TGTGCCAGCAGCCCAGGCATAGGGGGCGGGGAGACCCAGTACTTC. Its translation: CASSPGIGGGETQYF. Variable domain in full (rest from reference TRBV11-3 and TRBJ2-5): EAGVVQSPRYKIIEKKQPVAFWCNPISGHNTLYWYLQNLGQGPELLIRYENEEAVDDSQLPKDRFSAERLKGVDSTLKIQPAELGDSAVYLCASSPGIGGGETQYFGPGTRLLVL.

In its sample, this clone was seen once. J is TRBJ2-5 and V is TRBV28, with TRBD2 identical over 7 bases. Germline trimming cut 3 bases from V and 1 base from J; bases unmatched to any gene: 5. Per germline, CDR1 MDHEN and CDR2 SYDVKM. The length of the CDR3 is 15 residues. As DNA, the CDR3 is TGTGCCAGCAGTTTTGTGCGCGGGGGCCAAGAGACCCAGTACTTC. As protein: CASSFVRGGQETQYF. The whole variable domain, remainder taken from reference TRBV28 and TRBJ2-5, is DVKVTQSSRYLVKRTGEKVFLECVQDMDHENMFWYRQDPGLGLRLIYFSYDVKMKEKGDIPEGYSVSREKKERFSLILESASTNQTSMYLCASSFVRGGQETQYFGPGTRLLVL.

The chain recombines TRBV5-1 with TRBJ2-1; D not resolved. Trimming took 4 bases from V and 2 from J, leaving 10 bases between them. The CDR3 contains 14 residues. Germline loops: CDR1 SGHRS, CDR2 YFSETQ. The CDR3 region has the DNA TGCGCCAGCAGCGGCCAGCACGCCTACAATGAGCAGTTCTTC. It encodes CASSGQHAYNEQFF.

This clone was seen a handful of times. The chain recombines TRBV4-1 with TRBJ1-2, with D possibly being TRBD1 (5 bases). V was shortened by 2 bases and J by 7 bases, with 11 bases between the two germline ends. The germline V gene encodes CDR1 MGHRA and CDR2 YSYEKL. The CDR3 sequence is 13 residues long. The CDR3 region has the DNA TGCGCCAGCAGCCAAAACAGGTTCCGTGGCTACACCTTC. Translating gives CASSQNRFRGYTF.

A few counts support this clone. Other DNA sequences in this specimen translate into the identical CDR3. The CDR3 spells CASSDSSTGELFF. The CDR3 bases are TGTGCCAGCAGTGACTCGAGCACCGGGGAGCTGTTTTTT. V is TRBV6-4 and J is TRBJ2-2; no definite D call. The CDR3 spans 13 residues. The V end lost 0 bases, the J end lost 4 bases, and 3 bases lay between the germline ends. The germline V gene encodes CDR1 MRHNA and CDR2 SNTAGT.

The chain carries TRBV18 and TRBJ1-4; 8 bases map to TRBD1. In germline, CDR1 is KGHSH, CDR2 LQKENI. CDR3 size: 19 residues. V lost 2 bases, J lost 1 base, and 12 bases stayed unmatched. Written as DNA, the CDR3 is TGTGCCAGCTCACCAAGGCGAAGGACAGGGTGGGAAACTAATGAAAAACTGTTTTTT. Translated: CASSPRRRTGWETNEKLFF.

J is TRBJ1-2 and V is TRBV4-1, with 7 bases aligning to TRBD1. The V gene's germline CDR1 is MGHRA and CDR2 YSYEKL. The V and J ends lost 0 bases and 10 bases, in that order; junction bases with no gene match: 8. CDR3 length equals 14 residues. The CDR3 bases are TGCGCCAGCAGCCAAGAGGGTATAGGGGGCATCTACACCTTC. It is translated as CASSQEGIGGIYTF.

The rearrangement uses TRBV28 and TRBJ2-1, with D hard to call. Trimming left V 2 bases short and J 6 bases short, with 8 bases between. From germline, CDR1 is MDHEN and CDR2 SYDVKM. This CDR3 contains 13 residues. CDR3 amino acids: CASSLGWGNEQFF. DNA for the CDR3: TGTGCCAGCAGTTTAGGGTGGGGCAATGAGCAGTTCTTC.